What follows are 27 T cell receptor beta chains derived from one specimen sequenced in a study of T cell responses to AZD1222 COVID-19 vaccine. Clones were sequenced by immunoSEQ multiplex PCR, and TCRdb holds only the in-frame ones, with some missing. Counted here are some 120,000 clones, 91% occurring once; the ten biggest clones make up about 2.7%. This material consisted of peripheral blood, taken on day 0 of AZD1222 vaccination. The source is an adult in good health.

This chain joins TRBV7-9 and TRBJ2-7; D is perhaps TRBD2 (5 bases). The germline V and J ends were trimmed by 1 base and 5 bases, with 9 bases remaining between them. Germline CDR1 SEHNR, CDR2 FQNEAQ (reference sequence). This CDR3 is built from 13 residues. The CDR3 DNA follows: TGTGCCAGCAGCTTAGTCCCGAGGGACGAGCAGTACTTC. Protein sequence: CASSLVPRDEQYF.

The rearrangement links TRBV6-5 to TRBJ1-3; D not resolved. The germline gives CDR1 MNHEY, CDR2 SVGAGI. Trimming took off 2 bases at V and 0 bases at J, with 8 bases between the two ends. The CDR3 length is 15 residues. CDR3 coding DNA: TGTGCCAGCAGTTACGCGACGGGCTCTGGAAACACCATATATTTT. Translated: CASSYATGSGNTIYF.

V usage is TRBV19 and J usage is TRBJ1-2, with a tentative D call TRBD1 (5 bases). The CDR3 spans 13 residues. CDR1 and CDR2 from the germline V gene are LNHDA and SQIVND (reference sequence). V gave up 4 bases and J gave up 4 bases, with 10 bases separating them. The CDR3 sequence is CASSKPGGYGYTF. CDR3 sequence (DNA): TGTGCCAGTAGTAAACCCGGGGGCTATGGCTACACCTTC.

This chain's CDR3 is CASSGAWGGSYEQYF. The CDR3 DNA is TGTGCCAGCAGCGGGGCCTGGGGAGGATCCTACGAGCAGTACTTC. This chain links TRBV7-2 with TRBJ2-7; D possibly corresponds to TRBD2 (6 bases). V gave up 5 bases and J gave up 1 base, with 15 bases separating them. The CDR3 covers 15 residues. Germline V CDR1 and CDR2: SGHTA, FQGNSA.

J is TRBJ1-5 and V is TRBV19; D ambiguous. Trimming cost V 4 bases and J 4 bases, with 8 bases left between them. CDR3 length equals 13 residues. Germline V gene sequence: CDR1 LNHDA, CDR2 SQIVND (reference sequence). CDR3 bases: TGTGCCAGTAGTAGGCGCGGAAATCAGCCCCAGCATTTT. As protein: CASSRRGNQPQHF. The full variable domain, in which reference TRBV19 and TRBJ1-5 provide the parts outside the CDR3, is DGGITQSPKYLFRKEGQNVTLSCEQNLNHDAMYWYRQDPGQGLRLIYYSQIVNDFQKGDIAEGYSVSREKKESFPLTVTSAQKNPTAFYLCASSRRGNQPQHFGDGTRLSIL.

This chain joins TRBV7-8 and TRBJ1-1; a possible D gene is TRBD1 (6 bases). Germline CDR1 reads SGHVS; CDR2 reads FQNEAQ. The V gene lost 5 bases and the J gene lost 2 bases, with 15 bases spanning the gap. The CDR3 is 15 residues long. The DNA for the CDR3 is TGTGCCAGCAGCGGACGAGCGACAGGAAACACTGAAGCTTTCTTT. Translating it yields CASSGRATGNTEAFF.

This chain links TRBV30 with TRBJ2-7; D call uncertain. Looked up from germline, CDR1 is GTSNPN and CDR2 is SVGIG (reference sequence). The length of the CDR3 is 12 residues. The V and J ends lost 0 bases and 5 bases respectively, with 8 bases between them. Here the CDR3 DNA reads TGTGCCTGGAGTGTTGGAAGCAACGAGCAGTACTTC. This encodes CAWSVGSNEQYF.

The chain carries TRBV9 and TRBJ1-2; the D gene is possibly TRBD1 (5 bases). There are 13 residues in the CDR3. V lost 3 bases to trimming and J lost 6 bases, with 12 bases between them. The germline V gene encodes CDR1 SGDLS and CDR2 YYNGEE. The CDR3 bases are TGTGCCAGCAGCGGCGGGGGACTTCATGGCTACACCTTC. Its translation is CASSGGGLHGYTF.

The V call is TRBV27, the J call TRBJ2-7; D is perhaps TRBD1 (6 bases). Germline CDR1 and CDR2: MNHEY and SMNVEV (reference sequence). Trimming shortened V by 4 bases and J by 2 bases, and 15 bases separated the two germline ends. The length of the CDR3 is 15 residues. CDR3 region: CASSYRGGDAYEQYF. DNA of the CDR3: TGTGCCAGCAGTTACCGAGGGGGAGACGCCTACGAGCAGTACTTC.

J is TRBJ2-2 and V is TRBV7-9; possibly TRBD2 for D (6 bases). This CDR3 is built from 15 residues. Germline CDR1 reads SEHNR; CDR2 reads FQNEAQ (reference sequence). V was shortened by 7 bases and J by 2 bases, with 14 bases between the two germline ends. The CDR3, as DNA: TGTGCCAGCAAGTTAGCGGAGATAAACACCGGGGAGCTGTTTTTT. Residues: CASKLAEINTGELFF.

CDR3 sequence: CASSQDLQSSYNEQFF. In DNA, the CDR3 is TGCGCCAGCAGCCAAGATCTTCAAAGCTCCTACAATGAGCAGTTCTTC. The chain has TRBV4-3 and TRBJ2-1; D remains ambiguous. The germline V gene has CDR1 LGHNA and CDR2 YSLEER. With 0 bases removed from V and 0 bases from J, the gap between germline ends came to 9 bases. The CDR3 is 16 residues long.

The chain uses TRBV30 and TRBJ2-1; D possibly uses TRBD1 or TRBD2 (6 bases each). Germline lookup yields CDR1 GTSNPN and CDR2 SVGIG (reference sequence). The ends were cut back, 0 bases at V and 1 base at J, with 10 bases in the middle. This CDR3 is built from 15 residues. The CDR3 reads CAWSVGGSSYNEQFF. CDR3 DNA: TGTGCCTGGAGTGTAGGGGGGAGTTCCTACAATGAGCAGTTCTTC. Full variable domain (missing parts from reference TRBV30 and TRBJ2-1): SQTIHQWPATLVQPVGSPLSLECTVEGTSNPNLYWYRQAAGRGLQLLFYSVGIGQISSEVPQNLSASRPQDRQFILSSKKLLLSDSGFYLCAWSVGGSSYNEQFFGPGTRLTVL.

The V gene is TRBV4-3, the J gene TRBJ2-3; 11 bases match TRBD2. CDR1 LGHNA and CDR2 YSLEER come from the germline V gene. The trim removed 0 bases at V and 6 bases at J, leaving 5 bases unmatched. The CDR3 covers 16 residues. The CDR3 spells CASSQEPGLADDTQYF. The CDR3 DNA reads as TGCGCCAGCAGCCAAGAGCCGGGACTAGCGGACGATACGCAGTATTTT.

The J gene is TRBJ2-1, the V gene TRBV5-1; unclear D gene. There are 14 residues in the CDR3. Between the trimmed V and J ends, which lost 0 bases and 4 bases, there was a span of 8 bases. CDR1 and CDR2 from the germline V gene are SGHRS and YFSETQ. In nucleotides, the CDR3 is TGCGCCAGCAGCTTGGTTGGAGCGTACAATGAGCAGTTCTTC. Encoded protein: CASSLVGAYNEQFF.

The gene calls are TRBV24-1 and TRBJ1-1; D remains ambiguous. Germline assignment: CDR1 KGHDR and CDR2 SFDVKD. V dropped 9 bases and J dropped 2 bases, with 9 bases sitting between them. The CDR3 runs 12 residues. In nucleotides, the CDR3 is TGTGCCACCCTTGGCCCTAACACTGAAGCTTTCTTT. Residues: CATLGPNTEAFF.

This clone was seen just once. The chain's CDR3 is CASSAGMRQGYGYTF. The CDR3 DNA reads TGTGCCAGTAGTGCTGGAATGCGGCAGGGCTATGGCTACACCTTC. The chain recombines TRBV19 with TRBJ1-2; possible D gene TRBD1, 5 bases. This CDR3 contains 15 residues. Trimming left V 5 bases short and J 4 bases short, with 17 bases between. Per the germline V gene, CDR1 is LNHDA and CDR2 is SQIVND (reference sequence). The whole variable domain, remainder taken from reference TRBV19 and TRBJ1-2, is DGGITQSPKYLFRKEGQNVTLSCEQNLNHDAMYWYRQDPGQGLRLIYYSQIVNDFQKGDIAEGYSVSREKKESFPLTVTSAQKNPTAFYLCASSAGMRQGYGYTFGSGTRLTVV.

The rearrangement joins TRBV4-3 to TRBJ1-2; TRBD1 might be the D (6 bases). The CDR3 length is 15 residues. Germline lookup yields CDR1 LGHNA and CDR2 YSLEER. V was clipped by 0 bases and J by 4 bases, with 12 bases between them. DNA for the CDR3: TGCGCCAGCAGCCAAGATCAAGGAGGGGGCTATGGCTACACCTTC. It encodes CASSQDQGGGYGYTF.

The CDR3 DNA follows: TGTGCCAGCAGCGCTCGGCGGGGTGAAGGCGGGGAGCTGTTTTTT. Encoded protein: CASSARRGEGGELFF. J is TRBJ2-2 and V is TRBV9, with D tentatively TRBD2 (6 bases). V was shortened by 3 bases and J by 7 bases, with 16 bases between the two germline ends. The germline V gene has CDR1 SGDLS and CDR2 YYNGEE. The CDR3 has 15 amino acids. The variable domain in full, with the rest retrieved from reference TRBV9 and TRBJ2-2, is DSGVTQTPKHLITATGQRVTLRCSPRSGDLSVYWYQQSLDQGLQFLIQYYNGEERAKGNILERFSAQQFPDLHSELNLSSLELGDSALYFCASSARRGEGGELFFGEGSRLTVL.

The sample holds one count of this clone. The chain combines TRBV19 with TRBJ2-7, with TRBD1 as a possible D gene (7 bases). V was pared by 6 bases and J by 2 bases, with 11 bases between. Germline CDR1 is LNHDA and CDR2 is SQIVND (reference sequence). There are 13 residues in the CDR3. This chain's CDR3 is CASRRGQTYEQYF. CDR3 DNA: TGTGCCAGTAGGCGGGGACAGACCTACGAGCAGTACTTC.

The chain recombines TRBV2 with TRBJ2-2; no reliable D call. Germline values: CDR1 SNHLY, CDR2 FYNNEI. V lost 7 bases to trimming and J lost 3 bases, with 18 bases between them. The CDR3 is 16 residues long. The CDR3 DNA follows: TGTGCCAGCACCCCTACCACAAATTTAGACACCGGGGAGCTGTTTTTT. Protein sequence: CASTPTTNLDTGELFF. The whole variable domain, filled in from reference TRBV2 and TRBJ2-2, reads EPEVTQTPSHQVTQMGQEVILRCVPISNHLYFYWYRQILGQKVEFLVSFYNNEISEKSEIFDDQFSVERPDGSNFTLKIRSTKLEDSAMYFCASTPTTNLDTGELFFGEGSRLTVL.

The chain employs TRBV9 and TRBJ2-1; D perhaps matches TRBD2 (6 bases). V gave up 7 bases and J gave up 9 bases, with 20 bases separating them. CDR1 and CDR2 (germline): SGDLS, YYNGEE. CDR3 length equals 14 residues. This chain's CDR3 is CASGPPGTSLEQFF. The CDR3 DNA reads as TGTGCCAGCGGACCGCCGGGGACTTCCCTTGAGCAGTTCTTC.

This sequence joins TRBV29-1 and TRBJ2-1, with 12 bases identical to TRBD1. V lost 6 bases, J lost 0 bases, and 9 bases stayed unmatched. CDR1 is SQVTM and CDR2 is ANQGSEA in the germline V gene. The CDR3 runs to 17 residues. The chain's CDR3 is CSVTGQGASVSYNEQFF. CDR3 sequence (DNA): TGCAGCGTAACGGGACAGGGGGCATCAGTCTCCTACAATGAGCAGTTCTTC.

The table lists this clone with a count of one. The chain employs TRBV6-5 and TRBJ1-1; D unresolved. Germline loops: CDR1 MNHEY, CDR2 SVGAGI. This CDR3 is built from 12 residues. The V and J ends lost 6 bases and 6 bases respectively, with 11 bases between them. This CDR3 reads CASRNSRAEAFF. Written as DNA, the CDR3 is TGTGCCAGCAGAAACTCTAGGGCTGAAGCTTTCTTT.

The DNA of the CDR3 is TGCAGTGCTAGTAGCGGGAGGGCCCAGGACGGGGAGCTGTTTTTT. It encodes CSASSGRAQDGELFF. V usage is TRBV20-1 and J usage is TRBJ2-2, with 11 bases fitting TRBD2. This CDR3 comprises 15 residues. J gave up 7 bases and V 3 bases, and 7 bases lay outside the gene matches. Germline lookup yields CDR1 DFQATT and CDR2 SNEGSKA (reference sequence).

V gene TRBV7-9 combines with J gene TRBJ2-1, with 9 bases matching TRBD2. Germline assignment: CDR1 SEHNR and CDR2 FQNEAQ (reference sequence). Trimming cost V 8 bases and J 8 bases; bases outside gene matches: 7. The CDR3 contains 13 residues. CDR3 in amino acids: CASDGTSSDEQFF. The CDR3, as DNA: TGTGCCAGCGACGGGACTAGCAGCGATGAGCAGTTCTTC.

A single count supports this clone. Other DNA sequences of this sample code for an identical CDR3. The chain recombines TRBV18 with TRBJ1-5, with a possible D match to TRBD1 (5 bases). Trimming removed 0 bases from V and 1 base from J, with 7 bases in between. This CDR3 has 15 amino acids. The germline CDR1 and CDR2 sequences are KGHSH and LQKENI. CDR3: CASSPPGGSNQPQHF. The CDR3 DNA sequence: TGTGCCAGCTCACCACCGGGGGGAAGCAATCAGCCCCAGCATTTT.

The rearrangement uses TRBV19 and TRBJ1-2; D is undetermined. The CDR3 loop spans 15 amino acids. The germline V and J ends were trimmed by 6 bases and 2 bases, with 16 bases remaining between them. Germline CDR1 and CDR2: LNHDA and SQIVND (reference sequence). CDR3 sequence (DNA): TGTGCCAGTAGGGGGTCCTCCGGAACAAACTATGGCTACACCTTC. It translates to CASRGSSGTNYGYTF.